This T cell receptor beta chain was sequenced during a study of cytomegalovirus exposure and HLA in healthy donors. Study context: The same platform as the approximately 670 first-cohort repertoires was used for the 110 or so validation repertoires, a later analysis reported.

TCRdb's copy holds only in-frame clones and misses some; the assay was immunoSEQ multiplex PCR. Of about 330,000 clones listed, about 90% are singletons. As regards this clone: Antigen: not known. Germline and junction disagree at one end, which may indicate a read error. This sample also contains other DNA sequences that code for the same CDR3.

Study results and limitations: It was reportedly the case that the classifier diagnosed cytomegalovirus status with high specificity and sensitivity.

The germline V gene encodes CDR1 SEHNR and CDR2 FQNEAQ (reference sequence). This CDR3 has 14 amino acids. The gene calls are TRBV7-9 and TRBJ2-7; 9 positions match TRBD2. The TCR comes from a woman aged 25 to 39 in good health and CMV-seropositive. Specimen: PBMCs. In nucleotides, the CDR3 is TGTGCCAGCAGCCTAGCGGGGAGCTCCTACGAGCAGTACTTC. Protein sequence: CASSLAGSSYEQYF. Full variable domain (outside the CDR3, taken from reference TRBV7-9 and TRBJ2-7): DTGVSQNPRHKITKRGQNVTFRCDPISEHNRLYWYRQTLGQGPEFLTYFQNEAQLEKSRLLSDRFSAERPKGSFSTLEIQRTEQGDSAMYLCASSLAGSSYEQYFGPGTRLTVT.